This passage covers 9 T cell receptor beta chains from one sample sequenced in a study of tissue T cells after allogeneic stem cell transplantation. Assay: immunoSEQ multiplex PCR; the TCRdb copy retains only in-frame clones and omits some. This table has about 40,000 clones, approximately 92% appearing once. Sequences were derived from blood, sampled before transplantation. Receptors originate from a woman aged 35-75 years who later had graft-versus-host disease after an allogeneic stem cell transplant.

The chain couples TRBV30 to TRBJ2-3; D is tentatively TRBD1 or TRBD2 (5 bases each). The germline V gene encodes CDR1 GTSNPN and CDR2 SVGIG (reference sequence). Between the trimmed V and J ends, which lost 4 bases and 0 bases, there was a span of 14 bases. The CDR3 covers 15 residues. CDR3 sequence reads: CAWTDSTASTDTQYF. Here the CDR3 DNA reads TGTGCCTGGACGGACTCGACAGCTAGCACAGATACGCAGTATTTT.

The chain has TRBV12-3 or TRBV12-4 and TRBJ1-2, with D perhaps matching TRBD1 (6 bases). This CDR3 comprises 13 residues. The V gene lost 0 bases and the J gene lost 8 bases, with 10 bases spanning the gap. The CDR3 nucleotides are TGTGCCAGCAGTTTAGCTGGGGGCAACGGCTACACCTTC. It translates to CASSLAGGNGYTF.

In DNA form, the CDR3 reads TGTGCCAGTAGCCCGGGGGCGGGAGGGCCAGGAGACACCGGGGAGCTGTTTTTT. Encoded protein: CASSPGAGGPGDTGELFF. This rearrangement joins TRBV19 to TRBJ2-2; 9 bases are a match to TRBD2. The trim removed 6 bases at V and 3 bases at J, leaving 14 bases unmatched. This CDR3 contains 18 residues. Germline CDR1 is LNHDA and CDR2 is SQIVND (reference sequence).

V usage is TRBV7-6 and J usage is TRBJ2-2, with 9 bases matching TRBD2. Trimming removed 3 bases from V and 0 bases from J; junction bases left unmatched: 8. This CDR3 spans 18 amino acids. Germline V gene data show CDR1 as SGHVS and CDR2 as FNYEAQ. CDR3 region: CASSFGLAGNANTGELFF. The CDR3 DNA is TGTGCCAGCAGCTTCGGCCTAGCGGGAAACGCGAACACCGGGGAGCTGTTTTTT.

V gene TRBV11-2 combines with J gene TRBJ1-1, with TRBD1 as a possible D gene (5 bases). CDR3 size: 15 residues. The germline gives CDR1 SGHAT, CDR2 FQNNGV. Trimming cost V 4 bases and J 2 bases, with 14 bases left between them. For the CDR3, the DNA is TGTGCCAGCAGCTGGGGGGGAGCGGTTAACACTGAAGCTTTCTTT. Its translation: CASSWGGAVNTEAFF.

The V call is TRBV11-2, the J call TRBJ2-2; TRBD2 is a possible D gene (6 bases). The germline V and J ends were trimmed by 1 base and 6 bases, with 18 bases remaining between them. The germline gives CDR1 SGHAT, CDR2 FQNNGV. The CDR3 totals 17 residues. CDR3 loop: CASSLGEDLGEPGELFF. DNA for the CDR3: TGTGCCAGCAGCTTAGGGGAGGATCTAGGGGAACCCGGGGAGCTGTTTTTT.

The chain joins TRBV9 to TRBJ2-3; D is uncertain. Germline CDR1 is SGDLS and CDR2 is YYNGEE. V lost 0 bases to trimming and J lost 0 bases, with 8 bases between them. The CDR3 consists of 15 residues. For the CDR3, the DNA is TGTGCCAGCAGCGTAGTCATTGGGAGCACAGATACGCAGTATTTT. Its protein product is CASSVVIGSTDTQYF.

The CDR3 loop reads CASSLEGAWSYNEQFF. The CDR3 coding sequence is TGTGCCAGCAGCTTAGAGGGGGCTTGGTCCTACAATGAGCAGTTCTTC. The genes are TRBV7-2 and TRBJ2-1, with TRBD1 identical over 7 bases. This CDR3 spans 16 amino acids. Germline V lookup: CDR1 SGHTA, CDR2 FQGNSA. With V trimmed by 1 base and J by 1 base, 4 bases remained unmatched.

This chain links TRBV7-2 with TRBJ2-3, with 13 bases aligning to TRBD2. J lost 4 bases, V lost 3 bases, and 4 bases had no gene match. Germline V lookup: CDR1 SGHTA, CDR2 FQGNSA. The CDR3 spans 16 residues. In DNA, the CDR3 is TGTGCCAGCAGCTTGAGGACTAGCGGGAGTTCAGATACGCAGTATTTT. It codes for CASSLRTSGSSDTQYF.